The clone carrying this T cell receptor (beta chain) was counted ten times or more. The antigen is undetermined. This entry belongs to a study of Graves' ophthalmopathy and Graves' hyperthyroidism. This CDR3 has 13 residues. Germline V lookup: CDR1 MNHEY, CDR2 SMNVEV (reference sequence). V was shortened by 4 bases and J by 1 base, with 7 bases between the two germline ends. Amplifying from RNA transcripts, the study obtained TCR beta CDR3 regions. Scientists carried out first-round RT-PCR using HTBI primers and then a second-round multiplex PCR. One entry per CDR3 protein, called by TCRdb with MiXCR from the multiplex PCR reads. The sample holds about 370,000 distinct CDR3 sequences, roughly 17% seen once. No ophthalmopathy within 18 months of follow-up signified stable hyperthyroidism. The study's findings and limits: Thyroid clonotypes that were expanded above 0.001 frequency mostly also appeared in blood.

The rearrangement joins TRBV27 to TRBJ1-1; D ambiguous. The receptor was derived from an adult woman with stable Graves' hyperthyroidism. Sequencing input: peripheral blood. In DNA form, the CDR3 reads TGTGCCAGCAGTTCTACAGCGAACACTGAAGCTTTCTTT. Translating it yields CASSSTANTEAFF.